What follows are 29 T cell receptor beta chains derived from one specimen sequenced in a study of PD-1 blockade in mismatch repair-deficient tumors. Clones were read by immunoSEQ multiplex PCR, and TCRdb kept only the in-frame ones, dropping some. The table shows fewer than 20,000 clones, with 80% to 85% occurring only once. Sequenced material: PBMCs, taken 4 weeks after starting pembrolizumab. The receptors originated from an adult with mismatch repair-deficient cancer.

V and J are TRBV7-9 and TRBJ2-5; 7 nucleotides agree with TRBD1. CDR3 length equals 14 residues. V gave up 4 bases and J gave up 5 bases; unmatched junction bases: 7. Germline V gene sequence: CDR1 SEHNR, CDR2 FQNEAQ (reference sequence). CDR3 sequence reads: CASSSMTGRETQYF. CDR3 nucleotides: TGTGCCAGCAGCTCCATGACAGGGCGGGAGACCCAGTACTTC.

J is TRBJ2-5 and V is TRBV28; no definite D call. Germline-derived CDR1 and CDR2 are MDHEN and SYDVKM. The CDR3 consists of 15 residues. The germline V and J ends were trimmed by 3 bases and 5 bases, with 16 bases remaining between them. The CDR3 protein is CASSFLAGLSETQYF. In DNA, the CDR3 is TGTGCCAGCAGTTTCCTGGCAGGCCTCAGCGAGACCCAGTACTTC. The variable domain in full, completed from reference TRBV28 and TRBJ2-5, reads DVKVTQSSRYLVKRTGEKVFLECVQDMDHENMFWYRQDPGLGLRLIYFSYDVKMKEKGDIPEGYSVSREKKERFSLILESASTNQTSMYLCASSFLAGLSETQYFGPGTRLLVL.

This chain joins TRBV7-9 and TRBJ1-5; 7 nucleotides align to TRBD1. Per the germline V gene, CDR1 is SEHNR and CDR2 is FQNEAQ (reference sequence). V gave up 4 bases and J gave up 8 bases; unmatched junction bases: 2. There are 12 residues in the CDR3. The CDR3 sequence is CASSSGGEPQHF. CDR3 DNA sequence: TGTGCCAGCAGCTCAGGGGGAGAGCCCCAGCATTTT.

V and J are TRBV28 and TRBJ2-1; TRBD2 matches at 11 bases. Germline V gene data show CDR1 as MDHEN and CDR2 as SYDVKM. Losses at the gene ends were 2 bases for V and 7 bases for J; bases not matched to a gene: 7. The CDR3 has 16 residues. The CDR3: CASSLTGTSGPNEQFF. The CDR3 region has the DNA TGTGCCAGCAGTTTAACGGGGACTAGCGGACCGAATGAGCAGTTCTTC.

The chain employs TRBV29-1 and TRBJ2-1; D perhaps matches TRBD1 (5 bases). V was cut by 4 bases and J by 0 bases, with 13 bases left in between. CDR1 is SQVTM and CDR2 is ANQGSEA in the germline V gene. The CDR3 covers 15 residues. Here the CDR3 reads CSVVSGSSSYNEQFF. CDR3 nucleotides: TGCAGCGTTGTATCAGGGTCCAGCTCCTACAATGAGCAGTTCTTC.

This chain joins TRBV10-3 and TRBJ2-1; TRBD2 aligns across 13 bases. The CDR3 sequence is 16 residues long. With 6 bases clipped from V and 4 bases from J, the junction kept 6 bases outside the gene matches. Germline CDR1 ENHRY, CDR2 SYGVKD. The CDR3 loop reads CAISPGTSGKYNEQFF. In nucleotides, the CDR3 is TGTGCCATCAGCCCCGGGACTAGCGGGAAGTACAATGAGCAGTTCTTC.

This clone came up a few times. The chain links TRBV7-9 to TRBJ2-7; D may be TRBD1 (5 bases). V gave up 7 bases and J gave up 0 bases, with 10 bases separating them. The CDR3 has 13 amino acids. The germline V gene encodes CDR1 SEHNR and CDR2 FQNEAQ (reference sequence). The CDR3 here is CASNKGDSYEQYF. Here the CDR3 DNA reads TGTGCCAGCAATAAAGGGGACTCCTACGAGCAGTACTTC.

The V call is TRBV4-2, the J call TRBJ2-1; no firm D call. The V gene's germline CDR1 is LGHNA and CDR2 YNFKEQ. This CDR3 region has 11 residues. The germline V and J ends were trimmed by 2 bases and 7 bases, with 3 bases remaining between them. For the CDR3, the DNA is TGTGCCAGCAGCCAATCAAATGAGCAGTTCTTC. Translated: CASSQSNEQFF.

The V call is TRBV18, the J call TRBJ1-2; D is uncertain. CDR1 and CDR2 from the germline V gene are KGHSH and LQKENI. V was trimmed by 3 bases and J by 3 bases, leaving 17 bases between them. The CDR3 is 16 residues long. As DNA, the CDR3 is TGTGCCAGCTCACCTCTTGACGGCGGGCCCCACTATGGCTACACCTTC. This sequence encodes CASSPLDGGPHYGYTF.

The V and J genes are TRBV9 and TRBJ2-3; D might be TRBD2 (6 bases). The CDR3 covers 14 residues. V lost 3 bases and J lost 6, with 14 bases in between. Germline V gene data show CDR1 as SGDLS and CDR2 as YYNGEE. In nucleotides, the CDR3 is TGTGCCAGCAGCGCCGTAGGGAGGCCGGATACGCAGTATTTT. It yields the protein CASSAVGRPDTQYF.

This clone has a handful of counts. The chain is built from TRBV28 and TRBJ1-2; no reliable D call. Germline CDR1 is MDHEN and CDR2 is SYDVKM. Trimming took off 3 bases at V and 8 bases at J, with 10 bases between the two ends. This CDR3 is built from 12 residues. CDR3 sequence reads: CASSFAASGYTF. Written as DNA, the CDR3 is TGTGCCAGCAGTTTCGCGGCCTCAGGCTACACCTTC.

This chain links TRBV2 with TRBJ1-5, with unresolved D. CDR1 and CDR2 (germline): SNHLY, FYNNEI. V was trimmed by 5 bases and J by 4 bases, leaving 9 bases between them. This CDR3 has 13 amino acids. Here the CDR3 reads CASSPRINQPQHF. CDR3 bases: TGTGCCAGCAGTCCCAGGATTAATCAGCCCCAGCATTTT.

The chain links TRBV11-2 to TRBJ2-1, with 8 bases fitting TRBD1. CDR3 size: 15 residues. After removal of 4 bases from V and 2 bases from J, the junction contained 4 bases not matched to a gene. Germline V CDR1 and CDR2: SGHAT, FQNNGV. The CDR3 DNA reads as TGTGCCAGCAGCTCCGGACAGGGCGCCTACAATGAGCAGTTCTTC. Protein sequence: CASSSGQGAYNEQFF.

In its sample, this clone was seen a few times. The chain uses TRBV7-2 and TRBJ2-7; 11 nucleotides agree with TRBD1. The V gene's germline CDR1 is SGHTA and CDR2 FQGNSA. V lost 4 bases, J lost 5 bases, and 7 bases stayed unmatched. The CDR3 runs 15 residues. The CDR3 spells CASSYGQGAQHEQYF. For the CDR3, the DNA is TGTGCCAGCAGCTACGGACAGGGGGCGCAGCACGAGCAGTACTTC.

The V gene is TRBV6-1, the J gene TRBJ1-6, with 8 bases aligning to TRBD1. The CDR3 consists of 14 residues. Germline CDR1 reads MNHNS; CDR2 reads SASEGT. Trimming at V came to 2 bases and at J to 13 bases, leaving 7 bases not matched to a gene. The CDR3 sequence is CASSESGQGLPLHF. For the CDR3, the DNA is TGTGCCAGCAGTGAAAGTGGACAGGGTCTCCCCCTCCACTTT.

The chain carries TRBV19 and TRBJ2-5; D is possibly TRBD2 (6 bases). The CDR3 length is 17 residues. V gave up 3 bases and J gave up 3 bases, with 20 bases separating them. CDR1 is LNHDA and CDR2 is SQIVND in the germline V gene (reference sequence). DNA for the CDR3: TGTGCCAGTAGTATCGCCGGGGGTCCGGGGCTGGAAGAGACCCAGTACTTC. Translating it yields CASSIAGGPGLEETQYF.

CDR3 region: CASKLLAGGPWEQFF. The CDR3 nucleotides read TGTGCCAGCAAGTTACTAGCGGGAGGGCCATGGGAGCAGTTCTTC. The gene calls are TRBV28 and TRBJ2-1; 13 bases align to TRBD2. The V segment lost 7 bases and the J segment 10 bases; nucleotides outside the gene matches: 10. The CDR3 runs to 15 residues. Germline V gene sequence: CDR1 MDHEN, CDR2 SYDVKM. The entire variable domain, with the rest obtained from reference TRBV28 and TRBJ2-1, is as follows: DVKVTQSSRYLVKRTGEKVFLECVQDMDHENMFWYRQDPGLGLRLIYFSYDVKMKEKGDIPEGYSVSREKKERFSLILESASTNQTSMYLCASKLLAGGPWEQFFGPGTRLTVL.

The chain employs TRBV9 and TRBJ2-5; TRBD2 aligns across 8 bases. Germline assignment: CDR1 SGDLS and CDR2 YYNGEE. CDR3 length: 15 residues. After removal of 1 base from V and 1 base from J, the junction contained 3 bases not matched to a gene. The CDR3 DNA reads TGTGCCAGCAGCGTACAAGGGACTAGCCAAGAGACCCAGTACTTC. It encodes CASSVQGTSQETQYF.

This sequence joins TRBV28 and TRBJ2-5; D is uncertain. The CDR3 is made up of 13 amino acids. Trimming took 3 bases from V and 2 from J, leaving 7 bases between them. CDR1 is MDHEN and CDR2 is SYDVKM in the germline V gene. CDR3 sequence: CASSFSKQETQYF. The CDR3 DNA is TGTGCCAGCAGTTTCAGTAAGCAAGAGACCCAGTACTTC.

This chain joins TRBV7-8 and TRBJ2-5; 8 bases align to TRBD2. This CDR3 is built from 15 residues. CDR1 SGHVS and CDR2 FQNEAQ come from the germline V gene. V shed 5 bases, J shed 5 bases, and the junction held 10 bases outside the gene matches. This chain's CDR3 is CASSRAGVAKETQYF. CDR3 sequence (DNA): TGTGCCAGCAGCAGAGCGGGAGTGGCAAAGGAGACCCAGTACTTC.

This clone was recorded a few times. The V call is TRBV5-1, the J call TRBJ2-7; 7 bases map to TRBD1. The CDR3 sequence is 14 residues long. In germline, CDR1 is SGHRS, CDR2 YFSETQ. Trimming at V came to 6 bases and at J to 1 base, leaving 7 bases not matched to a gene. CDR3 region: CASKPGQNSYEQYF. CDR3 sequence (DNA): TGCGCCAGCAAACCGGGACAGAATTCCTACGAGCAGTACTTC.

The chain recombines TRBV18 with TRBJ2-1; 7 bases align to TRBD2. V was clipped by 3 bases and J by 2 bases; unmatched bases: 4. The CDR3 spans 15 residues. Germline-derived CDR1 and CDR2 are KGHSH and LQKENI. The CDR3 bases are TGTGCCAGCTCACCTCGCGGGAGTACCTACAATGAGCAGTTCTTC. Amino acid sequence: CASSPRGSTYNEQFF. Using reference TRBV18 and TRBJ2-1 for the parts outside the CDR3, the full variable domain is NAGVMQNPRHLVRRRGQEARLRCSPMKGHSHVYWYRQLPEEGLKFMVYLQKENIIDESGMPKERFSAEFPKEGPSILRIQQVVRGDSAAYFCASSPRGSTYNEQFFGPGTRLTVL.

This clone was found once. The chain is built from TRBV5-6 and TRBJ2-1; TRBD2 matches 9 bases. Germline CDR1 SGHDT, CDR2 YYEEEE. The CDR3 runs to 13 residues. V dropped 0 bases and J dropped 16; count of bases not matched to a gene: 8. For the CDR3, the DNA is TGTGCCAGCAGCTTGGCCGAACGGACTAGCGATTTCTTC. Its translation is CASSLAERTSDFF.

The J gene is TRBJ2-1, the V gene TRBV5-1, with 9 bases lining up with TRBD2. There are 15 residues in the CDR3. CDR1 and CDR2 (germline): SGHRS, YFSETQ. The junction had 6 bases not matched to a gene; V was cut back by 0 bases and J by 8 bases. CDR3 sequence reads: CASSLVAGVTDEQFF. The CDR3 coding sequence is TGCGCCAGCAGCTTGGTAGCGGGAGTAACGGATGAGCAGTTCTTC. Combining the CDR3 with reference TRBV5-1 and TRBJ2-1 gives the whole variable domain KAGVTQTPRYLIKTRGQQVTLSCSPISGHRSVSWYQQTPGQGLQFLFEYFSETQRNKGNFPGRFSGRQFSNSRSEMNVSTLELGDSALYLCASSLVAGVTDEQFFGPGTRLTVL.

The chain joins TRBV14 to TRBJ1-2, with D unresolved. Trimming took off 1 base at V and 0 bases at J, with 6 bases between the two ends. Germline CDR1 is SGHDN and CDR2 is FVKESK. This CDR3 is 14 amino acids long. The CDR3: CASSQVAANYGYTF. The DNA for the CDR3 is TGTGCCAGCAGCCAAGTTGCAGCTAACTATGGCTACACCTTC. Filled out from reference TRBV14 and TRBJ1-2, the complete variable domain reads EAGVTQFPSHSVIEKGQTVTLRCDPISGHDNLYWYRRVMGKEIKFLLHFVKESKQDESGMPNNRFLAERTGGTYSTLKVQPAELEDSGVYFCASSQVAANYGYTFGSGTRLTVV.

V usage is TRBV27 and J usage is TRBJ2-1; unclear D gene. The CDR3 sequence is 15 residues long. The germline gives CDR1 MNHEY, CDR2 SMNVEV (reference sequence). Trimming left V 4 bases short and J 1 base short, with 11 bases between. The CDR3 DNA reads as TGTGCCAGCAGTTCCACAGTTCCATCCTACAATGAGCAGTTCTTC. Its protein is CASSSTVPSYNEQFF.

The chain employs TRBV7-2 and TRBJ1-1, with 7 bases fitting TRBD1. There are 17 residues in the CDR3. Germline CDR1 is SGHTA and CDR2 is FQGNSA. The V segment lost 4 bases and the J segment 1 base; nucleotides outside the gene matches: 12. CDR3 amino acids: CASSSVKGDSWNTEAFF. CDR3 nucleotide sequence: TGTGCCAGCAGCTCGGTTAAGGGGGACAGCTGGAACACTGAAGCTTTCTTT.

The J gene is TRBJ2-7, the V gene TRBV19, with 8 bases fitting TRBD1. CDR1 and CDR2 from the germline V gene are LNHDA and SQIVND (reference sequence). Trimming cost V 5 bases and J 0 bases; bases outside gene matches: 9. CDR3 length: 16 residues. The CDR3 region has the DNA TGTGCCAGTAGTCCGAACAGGGGGTGGAGCTCCTACGAGCAGTACTTC. Protein sequence: CASSPNRGWSSYEQYF.

CDR3 sequence (DNA): TGTGCCAGCAGTGAATATCTAGCGGGAGGGCAAAATGAGCAGTTCTTC. This translates into CASSEYLAGGQNEQFF. The chain joins TRBV6-4 to TRBJ2-1; 12 nucleotides align to TRBD2. The CDR3 runs 16 residues. V lost 3 bases, J lost 7 bases, and 7 bases stayed unmatched. Germline V CDR1 and CDR2: MRHNA, SNTAGT.